This is a list of T cell receptor beta chains from one sample in a study of blood T cell repertoires in COVID-19. Method: immunoSEQ multiplex PCR; TCRdb's copy keeps in-frame clones and lacks some. The sample yields 95,000 to 110,000 clones, about 80% seen once. Material: peripheral blood. These receptors were obtained from a woman aged 80 or older with active or convalescent COVID-19. Both conserved end residues are part of each CDR3. Each record gives: clone size, V gene, D gene, J gene, CDR3 DNA, CDR3 protein. D genes are given only for firm matches. Some rows have no size entry. The others give once, few or many, or a class for an expanded clone.

abundance: NA
v_gene: TRBV7-9
d_gene: NA
j_gene: TRBJ2-5
CDR3nt: TGTGCCAGCAGCTTAACAGGGAGACCCGAAGAGACCCAGTACTTC
CDR3aa: CASSLTGRPEETQYF

abundance: NA
v_gene: TRBV5-1
d_gene: NA
j_gene: TRBJ2-1
CDR3nt: TGCGCCAGCGGCCCGCGGGCCGCACATGAGCAGTTCTTC
CDR3aa: CASGPRAAHEQFF

abundance: few
v_gene: TRBV5-4
d_gene: NA
j_gene: TRBJ1-1
CDR3nt: TGTGCCAGCAGCTTACCTGGAGTGGGGAACACTGAAGCTTTCTTT
CDR3aa: CASSLPGVGNTEAFF

abundance: NA
v_gene: TRBV5-1
d_gene: NA
j_gene: TRBJ1-1
CDR3nt: TGCGCCAGCAGCTTAAACTTAGGAGGCACTGAAGCTTTCTTT
CDR3aa: CASSLNLGGTEAFF

abundance: NA
v_gene: TRBV7-9
d_gene: NA
j_gene: TRBJ2-7
CDR3nt: TGTGCCAGCAGCTTACTAGGGGCCGACTACGAGCAGTACTTC
CDR3aa: CASSLLGADYEQYF

abundance: NA
v_gene: TRBV12-3/TRBV12-4
d_gene: NA
j_gene: TRBJ2-1
CDR3nt: TGTGCCAGCAGTTTCCAAAGACTAAAAGGATTCTTC
CDR3aa: CASSFQRLKGFF

abundance: NA
v_gene: TRBV7-8
d_gene: TRBD1
j_gene: TRBJ1-2
CDR3nt: TGTGCCAGCAGCCATTGGGACAGACCTAGGGGCTACACCTTC
CDR3aa: CASSHWDRPRGYTF

abundance: NA
v_gene: TRBV5-1
d_gene: TRBD1
j_gene: TRBJ1-3
CDR3nt: TGCGCCAGCAGCTTGGGAGCCCGACAGGGGGCTGCAGGAAACACCATATATTTT
CDR3aa: CASSLGARQGAAGNTIYF

abundance: NA
v_gene: TRBV5-4
d_gene: TRBD2
j_gene: TRBJ2-3
CDR3nt: TGTGCCAGCAGCCCAGTTTTCCCCTCTCGGCGGGGGGACACAGATACGCAGTATTTT
CDR3aa: CASSPVFPSRRGDTDTQYF

abundance: NA
v_gene: TRBV2
d_gene: TRBD1
j_gene: TRBJ2-5
CDR3nt: TGTGCCAGCAGTGAAGCCCGGACAGGCGGGCGGACCCAGTACTTC
CDR3aa: CASSEARTGGRTQYF

abundance: NA
v_gene: TRBV28
d_gene: NA
j_gene: TRBJ1-5
CDR3nt: TGTGCCTCGGGGGGACGGATTCTTAGCAATCAGCCCCAGCATTTT
CDR3aa: CASGGRILSNQPQHF

abundance: NA
v_gene: TRBV7-8
d_gene: NA
j_gene: TRBJ1-1
CDR3nt: TGTGCCAGCAGCTTGCGAGACACTGAAGCTTTCTTT
CDR3aa: CASSLRDTEAFF

abundance: once
v_gene: TRBV11-2
d_gene: NA
j_gene: TRBJ1-4
CDR3nt: TGTGCCAGCAGCCCCACACAGGGCAGGGGAAATGAAAAACTGTTTTTT
CDR3aa: CASSPTQGRGNEKLFF

abundance: NA
v_gene: TRBV28
d_gene: NA
j_gene: TRBJ1-4
CDR3nt: TGTGCCAGCAGGACACAGGAAAAACTGTTTTTT
CDR3aa: CASRTQEKLFF

abundance: NA
v_gene: TRBV27
d_gene: NA
j_gene: TRBJ1-2
CDR3nt: TGTGCCAGCAGTACCGGGACACGGAACTATGGCTACACCTTC
CDR3aa: CASSTGTRNYGYTF

abundance: NA
v_gene: TRBV11-2
d_gene: NA
j_gene: TRBJ1-1
CDR3nt: TGTGCCAGCAGCTTCTCGAACACTGAAGCTTTCTTT
CDR3aa: CASSFSNTEAFF

abundance: NA
v_gene: TRBV10-3
d_gene: NA
j_gene: TRBJ1-2
CDR3nt: TGTGCCATCAGTGAGTCTGTATTAGAGACACCGGATCCCAACTATGGCTACACCTTC
CDR3aa: CAISESVLETPDPNYGYTF

abundance: NA
v_gene: TRBV7-2
d_gene: NA
j_gene: TRBJ2-5
CDR3nt: TGTGCCAGCAGCTTCCGAGACAGACAAGAGACCCAGTACTTC
CDR3aa: CASSFRDRQETQYF

abundance: NA
v_gene: TRBV18
d_gene: TRBD1
j_gene: TRBJ1-1
CDR3nt: TGTGCCAGTTTCACAGGGGGCCAACGTGACGCTGAAGCTTTCTTT
CDR3aa: CASFTGGQRDAEAFF

abundance: NA
v_gene: TRBV28
d_gene: NA
j_gene: TRBJ2-7
CDR3nt: TGTGCCAGCAGTTTCCGGGAGGAGCAGTACTTC
CDR3aa: CASSFREEQYF

abundance: NA
v_gene: TRBV4-3
d_gene: NA
j_gene: TRBJ1-5
CDR3nt: TGCGCCAGCAGCCAAGACCAAGGACAGCAGCCCCAGCATTTT
CDR3aa: CASSQDQGQQPQHF

abundance: few
v_gene: TRBV28
d_gene: TRBD1
j_gene: TRBJ2-7
CDR3nt: TGTGCCAGCAGTTCCTTGTGGGGCCGACAGGGGTCGGGGCAGTACTTC
CDR3aa: CASSSLWGRQGSGQYF

abundance: NA
v_gene: TRBV2
d_gene: TRBD1
j_gene: TRBJ2-1
CDR3nt: TGTGCCAGCGGCTCGGGACAGGGATCTGTCAATGAGCAGTTCTTC
CDR3aa: CASGSGQGSVNEQFF

abundance: NA
v_gene: TRBV2
d_gene: TRBD1
j_gene: TRBJ1-4
CDR3nt: TGTGCCAGCAGTGATTACGGACAGGGGAGTGAAAAACTGTTTTTT
CDR3aa: CASSDYGQGSEKLFF

abundance: NA
v_gene: TRBV5-1
d_gene: TRBD1
j_gene: TRBJ1-2
CDR3nt: TGCGCCAGCAGCTTGGGGGACAGGCCGAGCTACACCTTC
CDR3aa: CASSLGDRPSYTF

abundance: NA
v_gene: TRBV6-5
d_gene: NA
j_gene: TRBJ2-5
CDR3nt: TGTGCCAGCTCTCCGAACAGGGAGACCCAGTACTTC
CDR3aa: CASSPNRETQYF

abundance: NA
v_gene: TRBV7-2
d_gene: NA
j_gene: TRBJ2-3
CDR3nt: TGTGCCAGCAGCCTCCGGGGAGGTCCCCTCGCGGATACGCAGTATTTT
CDR3aa: CASSLRGGPLADTQYF

abundance: NA
v_gene: TRBV30
d_gene: TRBD2
j_gene: TRBJ2-5
CDR3nt: TGTGCCTGGAGCTCGGGACTAGCGGATAAAGAGACCCAGTACTTC
CDR3aa: CAWSSGLADKETQYF

abundance: NA
v_gene: TRBV7-9
d_gene: TRBD1
j_gene: TRBJ2-3
CDR3nt: TGTGCCAGCAGCTTAGTGGGACAGGGTACAGATACGCAGTATTTT
CDR3aa: CASSLVGQGTDTQYF

abundance: NA
v_gene: TRBV7-9
d_gene: NA
j_gene: TRBJ1-4
CDR3nt: TGTGCCAGCAGCCCGACACTTGAAAAACTGTTTTTT
CDR3aa: CASSPTLEKLFF

abundance: NA
v_gene: TRBV9
d_gene: NA
j_gene: TRBJ1-6
CDR3nt: TGTGCCAGCAGCGTAGTAGGGAGTTGGGATTCACCCCTCCACTTT
CDR3aa: CASSVVGSWDSPLHF

abundance: NA
v_gene: TRBV15
d_gene: TRBD1
j_gene: TRBJ1-2
CDR3nt: TGTGCCACCAGCAGGGGTGGACAGGGCAACTATGGCTACACCTTC
CDR3aa: CATSRGGQGNYGYTF

abundance: NA
v_gene: TRBV5-6
d_gene: NA
j_gene: TRBJ1-1
CDR3nt: TGTGCCAGCAGCCACGAACCAGGGGTGAACACTGAAGCTTTCTTT
CDR3aa: CASSHEPGVNTEAFF

abundance: NA
v_gene: TRBV14
d_gene: NA
j_gene: TRBJ2-7
CDR3nt: TGTGCCAGCAGTCTTCCCTACGAGCAGTACTTC
CDR3aa: CASSLPYEQYF

abundance: NA
v_gene: TRBV7-6
d_gene: NA
j_gene: TRBJ2-1
CDR3nt: TGTGCCAGCAGCTTAGGGACAGCCTTACACAATGAGCAGTTCTTC
CDR3aa: CASSLGTALHNEQFF

abundance: NA
v_gene: TRBV28
d_gene: NA
j_gene: TRBJ1-1
CDR3nt: TGTGCCAGCAGTTTCGGTCCAGAAGCTTTCTTT
CDR3aa: CASSFGPEAFF

abundance: NA
v_gene: TRBV28
d_gene: NA
j_gene: TRBJ2-7
CDR3nt: TGTGCCAGCAGTTCATTTTTCACCTACGAGCAGTACTTC
CDR3aa: CASSSFFTYEQYF